This note documents a single TCR beta chain sequence. The target of this receptor is not known. Within one base of it there is no much larger clone, and no base qualities were kept. The same CDR3 arises from other DNA sequences in this sample as well. Library creation used the immunoSEQ multiplex PCR assay. Turning to the authors' computational methods: A statistical classification framework was built for diagnosing cytomegalovirus status from the catalog of TCR beta chain sequences. TCRdb retrieved this table from immuneACCESS and kept in-frame rearrangements only. Not all clones are present; in checked studies, unresolved V genes account for under half, and no reason is known for the remainder. V, J and clone size derive from that table, while D and trimming were established from the DNA sequence. This sample comprises tens of thousands of clones, roughly 96% of them detected only once. Of the sample, around 0.69% is held by the ten largest clones.

This entry belongs to a study of cytomegalovirus exposure and HLA in healthy donors (dated by TCRdb to 2016 to 2017). Background for the entire study: According to a later analysis, one platform produced both the 100 to 150 validation repertoires and the 666 repertoires of the first cohort. The study was designed to test whether signatures of past pathogen exposure could be identified by cataloging public T cell receptors. To predict cytomegalovirus infection status, the study brought together high-throughput TCR immunosequencing, statistical association of individual TCRs with disease status, and machine learning. In addition to the first cohort of 666 subjects, a separate validation cohort of approximately 130 different subjects was used.

Results the study describes overall, beyond this receptor: A total of fewer than 200 TCR beta chains were listed by the study as associated with cytomegalovirus. The classifier was reported to diagnose cytomegalovirus status with high specificity and sensitivity in both the original cohort and the validation cohort. Across donors, most TCR sequences were observed very rarely, whereas some public TCRs were present in many individuals. A later analysis found that TCRs clustered in the first cohort also tended to co-occur in the 120 or so validation repertoires, with just under 95% of cluster scores above 0. It was suggested by the authors that the approach could potentially be generalized to other disease states and immunological phenotypes. Three of the identified cytomegalovirus-associated TCR beta chains were confirmed in vitro to be specific for cytomegalovirus antigens. All 120 or so repertoires were used to score co-occurrence in the validation cohort in a later analysis, because that analysis had no HLA typing for the cohort.

CDR1 and CDR2 are drawn from the germline V gene: SGHDT, YYEEEE. The germline ends are 15 bases apart after V is trimmed by 7 bases and J by 2 bases. The CDR3 runs 14 amino acids, cysteine and phenylalanine included. CDR3 DNA only is kept here, 42 bases in frame from base 1. Separate from the approximately 670-subject first cohort, the validation cohort of 90 to 150 subjects was the group to which the donors belonged. Rearrangement joined TRBV5-6 to TRBJ2-5; a tentative D call is TRBD1 (6 bases match). This TCR was sampled from a woman aged 18-35 years in good health and CMV-seronegative. Source material: PBMCs. The nucleotides are TGTGCCAGCCGGCTCCGAGGGGGACAAGAGACCCAGTACTTC. Translation gives CASRLRGGQETQYF. The full variable domain, with segments outside the CDR3 supplied by the reference TRBV5-6 and TRBJ2-5 proteins, appears as DAGVTQSPTHLIKTRGQQVTLRCSPKSGHDTVSWYQQALGQGPQFIFQYYEEEERQRGNFPDRFSGHQFPNYSSELNVNALLLGDSALYLCASRLRGGQETQYFGPGTRLLVL.